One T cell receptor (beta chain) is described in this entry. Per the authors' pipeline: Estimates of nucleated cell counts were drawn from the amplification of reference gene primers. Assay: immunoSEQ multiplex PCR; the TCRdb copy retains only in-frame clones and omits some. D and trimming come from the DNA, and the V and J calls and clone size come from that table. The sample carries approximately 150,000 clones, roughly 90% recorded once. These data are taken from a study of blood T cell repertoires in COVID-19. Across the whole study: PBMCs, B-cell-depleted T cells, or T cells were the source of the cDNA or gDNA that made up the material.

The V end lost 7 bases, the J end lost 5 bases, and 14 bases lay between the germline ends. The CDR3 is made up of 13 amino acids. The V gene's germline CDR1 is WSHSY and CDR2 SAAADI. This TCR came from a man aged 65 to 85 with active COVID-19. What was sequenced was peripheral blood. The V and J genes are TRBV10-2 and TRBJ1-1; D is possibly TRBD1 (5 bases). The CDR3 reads CASTLTGGTEAFF. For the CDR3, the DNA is TGCGCCAGCACCCTGACGGGGGGGACTGAAGCTTTCTTT.